A selection of T cell receptor beta chains follows, all from one sample in a study of PD-1 blockade in mismatch repair-deficient tumors. Some clones are missing from TCRdb's copy, which holds only in-frame ones; the method was immunoSEQ multiplex PCR. The table lists roughly 79,000 clones, approximately 81% of them singletons. The material sequenced was peripheral blood, taken 44 weeks after starting pembrolizumab. The receptors originated from an adult with mismatch repair-deficient cancer. Both conserved end residues are part of each CDR3. Fields, in order: CDR3 DNA, CDR3 protein, J gene, clone size, V gene, D gene. A D gene is named only where the DNA matches it firmly. Clone size is given for some rows only: seen once, a few or many times, or a class if the clone is expanded.

CDR3 DNA: TGTGCCTGGAGTGTAACAAACAGAGGCGAGCAGTACTTC
CDR3 protein: CAWSVTNRGEQYF
J gene: TRBJ2-7
clone size: NA
V gene: TRBV30
D gene: NA

CDR3 DNA: TGTGCCAGCAAGGGAGGGCTAGCGGGAACCGGGGAGCTGTTTTTT
CDR3 protein: CASKGGLAGTGELFF
J gene: TRBJ2-2
clone size: few
V gene: TRBV2
D gene: TRBD2

CDR3 DNA: TGTGCCAGCAGCGTAGAGGGGGCGGTGGATACGCAGTATTTT
CDR3 protein: CASSVEGAVDTQYF
J gene: TRBJ2-3
clone size: NA
V gene: TRBV9
D gene: TRBD1

CDR3 DNA: TGTGCCAGCAGCGTAGCGGTCGCCGGGGAGCTGTTTTTT
CDR3 protein: CASSVAVAGELFF
J gene: TRBJ2-2
clone size: few
V gene: TRBV9
D gene: NA

CDR3 DNA: TGCGCCAGCAGCCAAGGGAGTGGGGCTTTCTCTGGAAACACCATATATTTT
CDR3 protein: CASSQGSGAFSGNTIYF
J gene: TRBJ1-3
clone size: NA
V gene: TRBV4-3
D gene: NA

CDR3 DNA: TGTGCCAGCAGCTCCCGGACTAGCGGGAGTACTGGGGCCAACGTCCTGACTTTC
CDR3 protein: CASSSRTSGSTGANVLTF
J gene: TRBJ2-6
clone size: NA
V gene: TRBV7-3
D gene: TRBD2

CDR3 DNA: TGCGCCAGCTCCTATGACAGGGAGACTGAAGCTTTCTTT
CDR3 protein: CASSYDRETEAFF
J gene: TRBJ1-1
clone size: NA
V gene: TRBV5-1
D gene: TRBD1

CDR3 DNA: TGTGCCAGTAACGGCCGGGGGGAGCTAGGGCTCGCGATAAACAATGAGCAGTTCTTC
CDR3 protein: CASNGRGELGLAINNEQFF
J gene: TRBJ2-1
clone size: NA
V gene: TRBV19
D gene: TRBD2

CDR3 DNA: TGTGCCAGCTCACCAAGCCTCGCGGGAGTTAAAGAGACCCAGTACTTC
CDR3 protein: CASSPSLAGVKETQYF
J gene: TRBJ2-5
clone size: NA
V gene: TRBV18
D gene: TRBD2

CDR3 DNA: TGTGCCAGCTCACCAGGACCTACGGGATATGGCTACACCTTC
CDR3 protein: CASSPGPTGYGYTF
J gene: TRBJ1-2
clone size: NA
V gene: TRBV18
D gene: NA

CDR3 DNA: TGTGCCAGCAGCTTCGGTAGCGGGAGGTACTTTTCCTACGAGCAGTACTTC
CDR3 protein: CASSFGSGRYFSYEQYF
J gene: TRBJ2-7
clone size: NA
V gene: TRBV7-2
D gene: TRBD2

CDR3 DNA: TGTGCCAGCAGGGCAGACGGGACCGCGAACACCGGGGAGCTGTTTTTT
CDR3 protein: CASRADGTANTGELFF
J gene: TRBJ2-2
clone size: NA
V gene: TRBV11-1
D gene: NA

CDR3 DNA: TGTGCCAGCAGTGAATTGGTGGGGGGCACTGAAGCTTTCTTT
CDR3 protein: CASSELVGGTEAFF
J gene: TRBJ1-1
clone size: NA
V gene: TRBV6-1
D gene: NA

CDR3 DNA: TGTGCCAGCAGCGAACAGGGCTTCGTTGAAAAACTGTTTTTT
CDR3 protein: CASSEQGFVEKLFF
J gene: TRBJ1-4
clone size: NA
V gene: TRBV6-1
D gene: NA

CDR3 DNA: TGTGCCAGCAGCTTCCCCTCGGCGGGAGTCACCGGGGAGCTGTTTTTT
CDR3 protein: CASSFPSAGVTGELFF
J gene: TRBJ2-2
clone size: NA
V gene: TRBV11-3
D gene: TRBD2

CDR3 DNA: TGTGCCAGCAGTTCCCTAGCTGGAAACACCATATATTTT
CDR3 protein: CASSSLAGNTIYF
J gene: TRBJ1-3
clone size: NA
V gene: TRBV25-1
D gene: NA

CDR3 DNA: TGTGCCAGCAGCGGGGCAGGGGGCACCGGGGAGCTGTTTTTT
CDR3 protein: CASSGAGGTGELFF
J gene: TRBJ2-2
clone size: few
V gene: TRBV4-2
D gene: TRBD1

CDR3 DNA: TGTGCCAGCAGCCCTAATCGGGGAGGGTCTGGCACCGGGGAGCTGTTTTTT
CDR3 protein: CASSPNRGGSGTGELFF
J gene: TRBJ2-2
clone size: NA
V gene: TRBV11-3
D gene: TRBD2

CDR3 DNA: TGTGCCAGCAGTGACGGGTTTGGCCAATCCGACGAGCAGTACTTC
CDR3 protein: CASSDGFGQSDEQYF
J gene: TRBJ2-7
clone size: NA
V gene: TRBV6-1
D gene: NA

CDR3 DNA: TGTGCCAGCACCCCAAGAGATCCAGTGTACACTGAAGCTTTCTTT
CDR3 protein: CASTPRDPVYTEAFF
J gene: TRBJ1-1
clone size: NA
V gene: TRBV7-2
D gene: NA